A single sample is the source of the 16 T cell receptor beta chains below, sequenced in a study of blood T cell repertoires in COVID-19. TCRdb keeps only in-frame clones here, not all; method: immunoSEQ multiplex PCR. The profile shows 150,000 to 200,000 clones, about 85% of them singletons. The sample comprised peripheral blood. These receptors were taken from a woman of 80 years or more with acute or convalescent COVID-19.

The gene calls are TRBV27 and TRBJ1-1; no reliable D call. The CDR3 has 14 amino acids. The germline V and J ends were trimmed by 4 bases and 2 bases, with 11 bases remaining between them. The germline gives CDR1 MNHEY, CDR2 SMNVEV (reference sequence). CDR3 in DNA: TGTGCCAGCAGTTCTTGGGGAGGTAACACTGAAGCTTTCTTT. Translating it yields CASSSWGGNTEAFF.

The chain uses TRBV7-7 and TRBJ2-3; D perhaps matches TRBD1 (5 bases). There are 15 residues in the CDR3. The germline CDR1 and CDR2 sequences are SSHAT and FNYEAQ (reference sequence). Trimming took 1 base from V and 3 from J, leaving 11 bases between them. This chain's CDR3 is CASSLGGRSTDTQYF. For the CDR3, the DNA is TGTGCCAGCAGCTTAGGGGGCAGGTCGACAGATACGCAGTATTTT.

This clone came up a few times. The gene calls are TRBV5-8 and TRBJ1-1; no clear D gene. Between the trimmed V and J ends, which lost 6 bases and 5 bases, there was a span of 8 bases. Per the germline V gene, CDR1 is SGHTS and CDR2 is YDEGEE. This CDR3 comprises 11 residues. The CDR3 loop is CASTFRTEAFF. The CDR3 DNA reads TGTGCCAGCACCTTCCGTACTGAAGCTTTCTTT. The full variable domain, rest sourced from reference TRBV5-8 and TRBJ1-1, is EAGVTQSPTHLIKTRGQQATLRCSPISGHTSVYWYQQALGLGLQFLLWYDEGEERNRGNFPPRFSGRQFPNYSSELNVNALELEDSALYLCASTFRTEAFFGQGTRLTVV.

The chain is built from TRBV2 and TRBJ1-1, with TRBD1 as a possible D gene (6 bases). This CDR3 has 13 residues. The V end lost 6 bases, the J end lost 5 bases, and 13 bases lay between the germline ends. Germline values: CDR1 SNHLY, CDR2 FYNNEI. The CDR3 sequence: CASRQGLWTEAFF. CDR3 nucleotide sequence: TGTGCCAGCAGACAGGGTTTGTGGACTGAAGCTTTCTTT.

This rearrangement joins TRBV5-1 to TRBJ2-2; D may be TRBD1 (5 bases). The V end lost 0 bases, the J end lost 6 bases, and 15 bases lay between the germline ends. Germline values: CDR1 SGHRS, CDR2 YFSETQ. CDR3 length: 16 amino acids. This CDR3 reads CASSLVVSRAAGELFF. The CDR3 coding sequence is TGCGCCAGCAGCTTGGTGGTGTCCAGGGCCGCCGGGGAGCTGTTTTTT.

V is TRBV14 and J is TRBJ2-1; D remains unclear. Germline CDR1 reads SGHDN; CDR2 reads FVKESK. This CDR3 contains 16 residues. V gave up 6 bases and J gave up 2 bases, with 17 bases separating them. The CDR3 spells CASSPQRTRAYNEQFF. As DNA, the CDR3 is TGTGCCAGCAGTCCCCAGCGCACGAGAGCCTACAATGAGCAGTTCTTC.

The chain joins TRBV18 to TRBJ2-3; D may be TRBD2 (6 bases). CDR3 size: 15 residues. CDR1 and CDR2 (germline): KGHSH, LQKENI. Trimming took off 3 bases at V and 6 bases at J, with 16 bases between the two ends. The CDR3 sequence is CASSPDGLLWDTQYF. The CDR3 bases are TGTGCCAGCTCACCCGATGGACTACTATGGGATACGCAGTATTTT.

This chain joins TRBV7-9 and TRBJ2-1; 13 bases agree with TRBD2. The junction had 11 bases not matched to a gene; V was cut back by 5 bases and J by 7 bases. This CDR3 spans 17 amino acids. Germline V gene data show CDR1 as SEHNR and CDR2 as FQNEAQ (reference sequence). CDR3 sequence: CASSKIKGLAGVNEQFF. CDR3 in DNA: TGTGCCAGCAGCAAAATCAAAGGACTAGCGGGGGTGAATGAGCAGTTCTTC. The complete variable domain, with remaining parts taken from reference TRBV7-9 and TRBJ2-1, reads DTGVSQNPRHKITKRGQNVTFRCDPISEHNRLYWYRQTLGQGPEFLTYFQNEAQLEKSRLLSDRFSAERPKGSFSTLEIQRTEQGDSAMYLCASSKIKGLAGVNEQFFGPGTRLTVL.

The chain couples TRBV18 to TRBJ1-5, with D possibly being TRBD1 (5 bases). The V gene lost 5 bases and the J gene lost 5 bases, with 16 bases spanning the gap. This CDR3 has 15 residues. From germline, CDR1 is KGHSH and CDR2 LQKENI. The CDR3 is CASSIQGGEDQPQHF. The CDR3 DNA follows: TGTGCCAGCTCAATCCAGGGTGGAGAGGATCAGCCCCAGCATTTT.

This sequence joins TRBV20-1 and TRBJ1-1; D unclear. V was trimmed by 3 bases and J by 5 bases, leaving 7 bases between them. This CDR3 spans 11 amino acids. Germline values: CDR1 DFQATT, CDR2 SNEGSKA (reference sequence). CDR3 in DNA: TGCAGTGCTAGGCAGGTTACTGAAGCTTTCTTT. Translated: CSARQVTEAFF.

This chain uses TRBV18 with TRBJ1-3, with 8 nucleotides matching TRBD1. This CDR3 is 15 amino acids long. Germline-derived CDR1 and CDR2 are KGHSH and LQKENI. Trimming cost V 3 bases and J 5 bases; bases outside gene matches: 6. This chain's CDR3 is CASSPPGTGRNTIYF. CDR3 bases: TGTGCCAGCTCACCGCCCGGGACAGGCAGAAACACCATATATTTT. The variable domain in full, with the rest retrieved from reference TRBV18 and TRBJ1-3, is NAGVMQNPRHLVRRRGQEARLRCSPMKGHSHVYWYRQLPEEGLKFMVYLQKENIIDESGMPKERFSAEFPKEGPSILRIQQVVRGDSAAYFCASSPPGTGRNTIYFGEGSWLTVV.

This chain joins TRBV11-2 and TRBJ2-7; the D gene is possibly TRBD2 (5 bases). The germline CDR1 and CDR2 sequences are SGHAT and FQNNGV. Deletions cut 3 bases from V and 5 bases from J, with 17 bases between. This CDR3 comprises 15 residues. The CDR3 nucleotides read TGTGCCAGCAGCTTGGATCTGACTCAGACTAACGAGCAGTACTTC. Translation: CASSLDLTQTNEQYF.

V and J are TRBV7-2 and TRBJ1-1; D gene unclear. The germline V gene has CDR1 SGHTA and CDR2 FQGNSA. The CDR3 spans 13 residues. Between the trimmed V and J ends, which lost 7 bases and 3 bases, there was a span of 12 bases. The CDR3 loop is CASTISPDTEAFF. In DNA, the CDR3 is TGTGCCAGCACCATTAGCCCGGACACTGAAGCTTTCTTT.

This clone has a handful of counts. The V call is TRBV12-5, the J call TRBJ2-5; TRBD2 agrees at 12 bases. Germline-derived CDR1 and CDR2 are LGHNT and FRNRAP. This CDR3 contains 16 residues. V shed 1 base, J shed 0 bases, and the junction held 0 bases outside the gene matches. The CDR3 loop reads CASGLGTSGDQETQYF. DNA of the CDR3: TGTGCTAGTGGTTTGGGGACTAGCGGGGACCAAGAGACCCAGTACTTC.

The V and J genes are TRBV7-2 and TRBJ2-7; D unresolved. Germline lookup yields CDR1 SGHTA and CDR2 FQGNSA. The CDR3 totals 15 residues. Between the trimmed V and J ends, which lost 1 base and 7 bases, there was a span of 17 bases. Here the CDR3 reads CASSLEPLSSGEQYF. DNA of the CDR3: TGTGCCAGCAGCTTAGAGCCGCTAAGTTCCGGGGAGCAGTACTTC.

This chain connects TRBV9 to TRBJ2-1; possible D gene TRBD1, 7 bases. Per germline, CDR1 SGDLS and CDR2 YYNGEE. The V and J ends lost 0 bases and 3 bases respectively, with 16 bases between them. This CDR3 comprises 17 residues. The CDR3 DNA sequence: TGTGCCAGCAGCGTAGCTGGCAGGGGGGTCGACTACAATGAGCAGTTCTTC. Its translation: CASSVAGRGVDYNEQFF.